The rows below give T cell receptor beta chains drawn from one sample of a study of blood T cell repertoires in COVID-19. Only in-frame clones appear in the TCRdb table, and some are missing; sequencing was by immunoSEQ multiplex PCR. The sample lists some 51,000 clones, more than 75% occurring once. Sample: peripheral blood. The receptors derive from a man in his fifties or sixties with active COVID-19. The CDR3 runs from the conserved cysteine through the conserved F or W. Fields, in order: D gene, clone size, J gene, V gene, CDR3 protein, CDR3 DNA. D genes are given only for firm matches. Expanded clones get a size class; other rows say once, few or many, or leave the size out.

d_call: TRBD1; clone_size: few; j_call: TRBJ2-1; v_call: TRBV24-1; cdr3_aa: CATSGGRGSGNEQFF; cdr3_nt: TGTGCCACCTCTGGCGGCAGGGGGTCGGGCAATGAGCAGTTCTTC
d_call: TRBD2; clone_size: .; j_call: TRBJ2-1; v_call: TRBV7-8; cdr3_aa: CASSLFWGLAGRYNEQFF; cdr3_nt: TGTGCCAGCAGCTTATTTTGGGGCCTAGCGGGGAGGTACAATGAGCAGTTCTTC
d_call: .; clone_size: .; j_call: TRBJ2-1; v_call: TRBV7-7; cdr3_aa: CASSFGVYNEQFF; cdr3_nt: TGTGCTAGCAGTTTCGGGGTTTACAATGAGCAGTTCTTC
d_call: TRBD1; clone_size: .; j_call: TRBJ2-2; v_call: TRBV5-4; cdr3_aa: CASSLELQGRAGELFF; cdr3_nt: TGTGCCAGCAGCTTGGAGTTACAGGGGAGAGCCGGGGAGCTGTTTTTT
d_call: .; clone_size: once; j_call: TRBJ1-1; v_call: TRBV4-1; cdr3_aa: CASSQRRDTEAFF; cdr3_nt: TGCGCCAGCAGCCAAAGGAGGGACACTGAAGCTTTCTTT
d_call: .; clone_size: .; j_call: TRBJ2-1; v_call: TRBV24-1; cdr3_aa: CATQQLEGAYYNEQFF; cdr3_nt: TGTGCCACCCAGCAGCTAGAGGGAGCCTACTACAATGAGCAGTTCTTC
d_call: .; clone_size: .; j_call: TRBJ2-3; v_call: TRBV10-3; cdr3_aa: CATQEGRTGPSTDTQYF; cdr3_nt: TGTGCAACCCAGGAGGGGAGGACCGGACCTAGCACAGATACGCAGTATTTT
d_call: .; clone_size: .; j_call: TRBJ2-7; v_call: TRBV5-1; cdr3_aa: CASSTGVSSYEQYF; cdr3_nt: TGCGCCAGCAGCACGGGGGTAAGCTCCTACGAGCAGTACTTC
d_call: .; clone_size: .; j_call: TRBJ2-4; v_call: TRBV5-4; cdr3_aa: CASSETGQENIQYF; cdr3_nt: TGTGCCAGCAGCGAGACCGGACAAGAAAACATTCAGTACTTC
d_call: .; clone_size: .; j_call: TRBJ1-2; v_call: TRBV20-1; cdr3_aa: CSATAPGGYTF; cdr3_nt: TGCAGTGCCACGGCTCCGGGGGGCTACACCTTC
d_call: .; clone_size: .; j_call: TRBJ1-2; v_call: TRBV30; cdr3_aa: CAWGGQNYGYTF; cdr3_nt: TGTGCCTGGGGGGGACAAAACTATGGCTACACCTTC
d_call: .; clone_size: .; j_call: TRBJ2-1; v_call: TRBV9; cdr3_aa: CASSAPSRGAIEQFF; cdr3_nt: TGTGCCAGCAGCGCACCCTCGCGCGGGGCAATAGAGCAGTTCTTC
d_call: .; clone_size: .; j_call: TRBJ1-1; v_call: TRBV6-5; cdr3_aa: CASRLGGGVNTEAFF; cdr3_nt: TGTGCCAGCAGATTGGGGGGTGGGGTTAACACTGAAGCTTTCTTT
d_call: .; clone_size: .; j_call: TRBJ1-1; v_call: TRBV19; cdr3_aa: CASSMPAEAFF; cdr3_nt: TGTGCCAGTAGTATGCCGGCTGAAGCTTTCTTT
d_call: TRBD1; clone_size: once; j_call: TRBJ1-2; v_call: TRBV20-1; cdr3_aa: CSVGTGYGYTF; cdr3_nt: TGCAGTGTCGGGACAGGCTATGGCTACACCTTC
d_call: .; clone_size: .; j_call: TRBJ2-4; v_call: TRBV2; cdr3_aa: CASGAGGSKNIQYF; cdr3_nt: TGTGCCAGCGGGGCTGGGGGGTCCAAAAACATTCAGTACTTC
d_call: TRBD1; clone_size: .; j_call: TRBJ2-7; v_call: TRBV28; cdr3_aa: CASSREHGQGAYEQYF; cdr3_nt: TGTGCCAGCAGCCGTGAACATGGACAGGGGGCATACGAGCAGTACTTC
d_call: TRBD2; clone_size: .; j_call: TRBJ2-5; v_call: TRBV5-4; cdr3_aa: CASSIPGGEETQYF; cdr3_nt: TGTGCCAGCAGCATACCGGGGGGGGAAGAGACCCAGTACTTC
d_call: .; clone_size: .; j_call: TRBJ2-1; v_call: TRBV20-1; cdr3_aa: CSAQGWNEQFF; cdr3_nt: TGCAGTGCCCAGGGGTGGAATGAGCAGTTCTTC
d_call: .; clone_size: .; j_call: TRBJ2-5; v_call: TRBV6-5; cdr3_aa: CASSYSLSETQYF; cdr3_nt: TGTGCCAGCAGTTACTCACTTTCGGAGACCCAGTACTTC
d_call: .; clone_size: .; j_call: TRBJ2-7; v_call: TRBV9; cdr3_aa: CASSVAPDYSYEQYF; cdr3_nt: TGTGCCAGCAGCGTAGCCCCGGACTACTCCTACGAGCAGTACTTC
d_call: .; clone_size: .; j_call: TRBJ1-2; v_call: TRBV19; cdr3_aa: CASTYQDYGYTF; cdr3_nt: TGTGCCAGTACCTATCAAGACTATGGCTACACCTTC
d_call: .; clone_size: .; j_call: TRBJ2-3; v_call: TRBV5-1; cdr3_aa: CASSLGTPSVDTQYF; cdr3_nt: TGCGCCAGCAGCTTGGGTACACCTTCCGTAGATACGCAGTATTTT
d_call: .; clone_size: .; j_call: TRBJ2-5; v_call: TRBV5-6; cdr3_aa: CASSIGLRRKETQYF; cdr3_nt: TGTGCCAGCAGCATTGGACTAAGGCGGAAAGAGACCCAGTACTTC
d_call: TRBD1; clone_size: .; j_call: TRBJ2-1; v_call: TRBV18; cdr3_aa: CASSPEARGLEQFF; cdr3_nt: TGTGCCAGCTCACCAGAGGCCAGGGGGCTCGAGCAGTTCTTC
d_call: .; clone_size: .; j_call: TRBJ1-1; v_call: TRBV4-2; cdr3_aa: CASSHYISGEGTEAFF; cdr3_nt: TGTGCCAGCAGCCACTATATTTCAGGGGAGGGGACTGAAGCTTTCTTT
d_call: .; clone_size: .; j_call: TRBJ2-1; v_call: TRBV12-3/TRBV12-4; cdr3_aa: CASRRQDNEQFF; cdr3_nt: TGTGCCAGCAGACGACAGGACAATGAGCAGTTCTTC
d_call: TRBD1; clone_size: .; j_call: TRBJ1-2; v_call: TRBV2; cdr3_aa: CASNPDREGGYTF; cdr3_nt: TGTGCCAGCAATCCGGACAGGGAAGGTGGCTACACCTTC
d_call: .; clone_size: few; j_call: TRBJ1-6; v_call: TRBV5-4; cdr3_aa: CASSVQSPNSPLHF; cdr3_nt: TGTGCCAGCAGCGTACAGTCTCCCAATTCACCCCTCCACTTT
d_call: TRBD2; clone_size: .; j_call: TRBJ2-1; v_call: TRBV4-3; cdr3_aa: CASSSQLGGDEQFF; cdr3_nt: TGCGCCAGCAGCTCCCAACTGGGAGGGGATGAGCAGTTCTTC
d_call: TRBD2; clone_size: .; j_call: TRBJ2-7; v_call: TRBV24-1; cdr3_aa: CATSDSAGGPHEQYF; cdr3_nt: TGTGCCACCAGTGATTCAGCGGGAGGGCCCCACGAGCAGTACTTC
d_call: TRBD1; clone_size: .; j_call: TRBJ1-2; v_call: TRBV25-1; cdr3_aa: CASSEPGGTGILDGYTF; cdr3_nt: TGTGCCAGCAGTGAACCCGGGGGGACAGGCATACTCGATGGCTACACCTTC